This T cell receptor (beta chain) was recorded in a study of blood T cell repertoires in COVID-19 (dated by TCRdb to the early 2020s). About the full investigation: Collaborator samples came from the United States, Italy and Spain and covered acute and convalescent phases of COVID-19. The prospective study material was composed of cDNA or gDNA derived from T cells, B-cell-depleted T cells, or PBMCs. Subjects who had been exposed to COVID-19, were actively infected with it, or had recovered from it provided the deeply sampled blood TCRbeta repertoires that made up the dataset. The repertoires were released in a freely available public database intended as a resource for research on the immune response to SARS-CoV-2. The samples were drawn from two sources: the first 160 participants of the ongoing ImmuneRACE study, and 1,000 to 1,500 subjects contributed by 6 global collaborators. A de-identified subject ID, COVID-19 status, age in years and sex were almost always included in the sample metadata. Where HLA class I and class II types were available, the types were taken from metadata supplied by the sample provider, not from assay-based typing. General findings and caveats noted by the study authors: The amount of clinical and demographic metadata varied by source and participant and was provided uncurated.

The immunoSEQ Assay, a bias-controlled multiplex PCR, was used to amplify TCRbeta CDR3 regions from genomic DNA. The authors' pipeline ran thus. Within the assay, amplification of reference gene primers was used to estimate how many nucleated cells each sample contained. Sequence reads were collapsed and filtered to measure the absolute abundance of every unique TCRbeta CDR3 rearrangement. For each sample, productive Simpson clonality was calculated by taking the square root of Simpson's diversity index across productive rearrangements. TCRdb carries this immuneACCESS record with in-frame sequences only. Its versions omit some clonotypes, under half of them owing to an unresolved V gene in the studies checked, with the rest unexplained. V, J and clone size are taken as reported in that table, and D and trimming were inferred from the DNA itself. This sample holds roughly 260,000 clones; roughly 84% were observed only once. 2% to 2.5% of the sample rests with the top ten.

Another Seattle source contributed samples from volunteer blood donors who had recovered from COVID-19. The collaborating institutions used their own protocols to collect whole blood in K2EDTA tubes. For TCRbeta analysis, collaborators shipped samples as frozen whole blood, isolated PBMCs, or DNA extracted from either of those sample types. V is cut back by 0 bases and J by 0 bases, with 4 bases in the junction unmatched. CDR1 and CDR2 are drawn from the germline V gene: MNHEY, SVGEGT. Its CDR3 holds 17 amino acids, cysteine through phenylalanine. The read is trimmed to its CDR3 DNA, 51 bases read in frame from base 1. This clone was seen a single time. What antigen it recognizes has not been identified. The input lacks base qualities; no much larger clone sits a single base away.

The sequence joins TRBV6-2 or TRBV6-3 to TRBJ1-5; 8 central bases correspond to TRBD1. Specimen: peripheral blood. The sequence was collected from a woman in her 40s who had recovered from COVID-19. The CDR3 protein: CASSYSGTGNSNQPQHF. At the DNA level, the sequence is TGTGCCAGCAGTTACTCGGGGACAGGTAATAGCAATCAGCCCCAGCATTTT.